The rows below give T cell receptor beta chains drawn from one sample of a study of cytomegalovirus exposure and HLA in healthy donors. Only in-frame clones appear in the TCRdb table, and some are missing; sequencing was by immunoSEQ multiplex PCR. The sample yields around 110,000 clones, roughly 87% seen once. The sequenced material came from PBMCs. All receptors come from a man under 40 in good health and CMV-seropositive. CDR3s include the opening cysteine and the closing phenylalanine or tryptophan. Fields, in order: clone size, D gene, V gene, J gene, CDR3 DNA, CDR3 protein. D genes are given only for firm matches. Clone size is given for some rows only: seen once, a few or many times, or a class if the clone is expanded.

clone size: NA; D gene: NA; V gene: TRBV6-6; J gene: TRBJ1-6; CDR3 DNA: TGTGCCAGCAGTTACTCGCGGGCAGTCCATTCACCCCTCCACTTT; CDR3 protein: CASSYSRAVHSPLHF
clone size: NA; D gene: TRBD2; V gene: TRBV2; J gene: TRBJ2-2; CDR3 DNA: TGTGCCAGCAGTGCGGGACTAGCGGGGACCGGGGAGCTGTTTTTT; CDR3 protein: CASSAGLAGTGELFF
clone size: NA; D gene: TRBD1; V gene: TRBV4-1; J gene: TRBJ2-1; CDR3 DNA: TGCGCCAGCAGTCCCGGGACAGACTACAATGAGCAGTTCTTC; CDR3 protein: CASSPGTDYNEQFF
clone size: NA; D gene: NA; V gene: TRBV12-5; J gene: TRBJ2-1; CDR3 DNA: TGTGCTAGTGGGTGGACAGCAAGCTCCTACAATGAGCAGTTCTTC; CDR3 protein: CASGWTASSYNEQFF
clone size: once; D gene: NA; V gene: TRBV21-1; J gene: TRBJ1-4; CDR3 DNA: TGTGCCAGCAGCAAAGTGGGAGGGCTCCTGGCAACTAATGAAAAACTGTTTTTT; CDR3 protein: CASSKVGGLLATNEKLFF
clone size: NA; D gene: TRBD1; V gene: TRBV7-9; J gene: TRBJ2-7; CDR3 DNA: TGTTCCAGCAGCCTGAGGGACAGCCAGGTACACGAGCAGTACTTC; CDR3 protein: CSSSLRDSQVHEQYF
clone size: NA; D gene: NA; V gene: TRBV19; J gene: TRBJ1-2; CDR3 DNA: TGTGCCAGTAGTTCGACGACAGGTCCGACCTATGGCTACACCTTC; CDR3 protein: CASSSTTGPTYGYTF
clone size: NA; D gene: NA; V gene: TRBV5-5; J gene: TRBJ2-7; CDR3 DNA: TGTGCCAGCAGCTTGAACAGGGAGCCCTTTTTCGAGCAGTACTTC; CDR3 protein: CASSLNREPFFEQYF
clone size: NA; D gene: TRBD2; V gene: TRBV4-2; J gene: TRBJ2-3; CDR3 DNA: TGTGCCAGCAGCCAAGCTGCGGGGGCAGATACGCAGTATTTT; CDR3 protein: CASSQAAGADTQYF
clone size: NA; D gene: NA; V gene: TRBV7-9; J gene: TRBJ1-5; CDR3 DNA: TGTGCCAGCAGCTTTACAGACGGGGGTCAGCCCCAGCATTTT; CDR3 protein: CASSFTDGGQPQHF
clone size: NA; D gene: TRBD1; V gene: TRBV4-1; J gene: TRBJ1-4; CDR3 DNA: TGCGCCAGCAGCCGACAGGGGTCTAGTGAAAAACTGTTTTTT; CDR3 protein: CASSRQGSSEKLFF
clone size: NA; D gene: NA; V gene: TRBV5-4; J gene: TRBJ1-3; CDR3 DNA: TGTGCCAGCAGCCAGGGCGGCTTGAACTCTGGAAACACCATATATTTT; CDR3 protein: CASSQGGLNSGNTIYF
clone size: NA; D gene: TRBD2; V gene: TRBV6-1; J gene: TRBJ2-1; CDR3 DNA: TGTGCCAGCAGTACGAGCGGGGGGGCTTACAATGAGCAGTTCTTC; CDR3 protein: CASSTSGGAYNEQFF
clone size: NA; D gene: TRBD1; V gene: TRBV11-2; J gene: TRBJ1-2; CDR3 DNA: TGTGCCAGCAGCCGACCACCCGGGACAGGGGGCTACACCTTC; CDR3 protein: CASSRPPGTGGYTF
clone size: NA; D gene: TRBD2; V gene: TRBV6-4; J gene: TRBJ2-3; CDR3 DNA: TGTGCCAGCAGTGCAGCGGGGGGCACAGATACGCAGTATTTT; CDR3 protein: CASSAAGGTDTQYF
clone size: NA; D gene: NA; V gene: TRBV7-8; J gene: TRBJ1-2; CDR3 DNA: TGTGCCAGCAGCTTAGAGACAGGCCCTAACTATGGCTACACCTTC; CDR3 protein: CASSLETGPNYGYTF
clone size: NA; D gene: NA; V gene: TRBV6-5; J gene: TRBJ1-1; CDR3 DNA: TGTGCCAGCAGTGAAGCGGAGAACACTGAAGCTTTCTTT; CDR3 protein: CASSEAENTEAFF